This entry describes one T cell receptor (beta chain). Its specificity is not known. These data are taken from a study of T cells after yellow fever vaccination. CDR1 is SEHNR and CDR2 is FQNEAQ in the germline V gene (reference sequence). This CDR3 is built from 16 residues. V lost 5 bases, J lost 0 bases, and 16 bases lay in between. Synthesis of TCR cDNA relied on 5'RACE template switching, which attached a universal primer site and UMIs. MiXCR was run by TCRdb on the 5' RACE reads, yielding one entry per CDR3 protein. The table records roughly 520,000 distinct CDR3 sequences, 21% of them present only once. Regarding the study as a whole: In post-booster samples, most primary-vaccination clones reappeared (approximately 95% CD4, 70% to 90% CD8). FACS-sorted repertoires could contain abundant clonotypes contaminating from the bulk population. Though it reached lower strength, the secondary response hit its peak faster, day 5 versus 15.

The rearrangement joins TRBV7-9 to TRBJ1-1; D might be TRBD1 (5 bases). The input for sequencing was PBMCs, taken 20 to 25 days after the first yellow fever vaccination. The receptor was derived from a man younger than 35 who received the YFV17D yellow fever vaccine. The CDR3 bases are TGTGCCAGCAGCCCTAGGGGAGGCGACCTGAACACTGAAGCTTTCTTT. This encodes CASSPRGGDLNTEAFF.